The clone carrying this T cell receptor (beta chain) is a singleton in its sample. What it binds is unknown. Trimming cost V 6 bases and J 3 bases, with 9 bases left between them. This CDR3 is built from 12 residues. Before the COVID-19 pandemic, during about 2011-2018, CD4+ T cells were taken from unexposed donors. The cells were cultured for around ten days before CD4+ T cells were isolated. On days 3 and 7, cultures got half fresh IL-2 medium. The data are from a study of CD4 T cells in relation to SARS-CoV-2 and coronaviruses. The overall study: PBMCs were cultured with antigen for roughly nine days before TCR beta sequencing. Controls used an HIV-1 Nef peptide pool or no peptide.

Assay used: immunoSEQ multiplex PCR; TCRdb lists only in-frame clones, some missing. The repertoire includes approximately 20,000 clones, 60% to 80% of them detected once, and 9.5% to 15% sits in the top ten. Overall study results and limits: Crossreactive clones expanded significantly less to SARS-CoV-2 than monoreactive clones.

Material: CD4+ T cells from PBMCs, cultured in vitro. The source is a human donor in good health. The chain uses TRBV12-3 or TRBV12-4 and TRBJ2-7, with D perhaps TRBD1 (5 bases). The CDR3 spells CASSRDSYEQYF. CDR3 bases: TGTGCCAGCAGCCGAGACAGCTACGAGCAGTACTTC.